Listed here are 24 T cell receptor beta chains from one sample, sequenced in a study of blood T cell repertoires in COVID-19. Generated by immunoSEQ multiplex PCR, the TCRdb table keeps only in-frame clones and is missing some. The sample consists of tens of thousands of clones, under 80% of them appearing once. The sample was peripheral blood. The source is a man aged 65-85 years with COVID-19, enrolled during active disease.

The rearrangement links TRBV6-5 to TRBJ1-2; TRBD1 might be the D (5 bases). This CDR3 spans 13 amino acids. Germline loops: CDR1 MNHEY, CDR2 SVGAGI. Deletions cut 6 bases from V and 2 bases from J, with 10 bases between. CDR3 in amino acids: CASSVDTNYGYTF. For the CDR3, the DNA is TGTGCCAGCAGCGTGGACACCAACTATGGCTACACCTTC.

CDR3 region: CASCPTGVGYNEQFF. The CDR3 DNA reads TGTGCCAGCTGTCCCACGGGAGTAGGGTACAATGAGCAGTTCTTC. This rearrangement joins TRBV7-2 to TRBJ2-1; possibly TRBD2 for D (6 bases). V lost 8 bases and J 4 bases, leaving 18 bases between the germline ends. Germline values: CDR1 SGHTA, CDR2 FQGNSA. The CDR3 runs to 15 residues. Drawing the rest from reference TRBV7-2 and TRBJ2-1, the complete variable domain is GAGVSQSPSNKVTEKGKDVELRCDPISGHTALYWYRQSLGQGLEFLIYFQGNSAPDKSGLPSDRFSAERTGGSVSTLTIQRTQQEDSAVYLCASCPTGVGYNEQFFGPGTRLTVL.

This rearrangement joins TRBV27 to TRBJ1-5; 7 nucleotides align to TRBD1. Germline V gene lookup returns CDR1 MNHEY and CDR2 SMNVEV (reference sequence). The V segment lost 5 bases and the J segment 9 bases; nucleotides outside the gene matches: 10. The length of the CDR3 is 14 residues. CDR3 region: CASSLRQGSWPQHF. DNA for the CDR3: TGTGCCAGCAGTCTAAGACAGGGTAGTTGGCCCCAGCATTTT.

The chain has TRBV14 and TRBJ2-7; no definite D call. The V end was cut by 0 bases, the J end by 3 bases, with 9 bases between. This CDR3 is built from 14 residues. Germline lookup yields CDR1 SGHDN and CDR2 FVKESK. CDR3 protein: CASSQEPNYYEQYF. In nucleotides, the CDR3 is TGTGCCAGCAGCCAAGAACCAAACTACTACGAGCAGTACTTC.

The chain recombines TRBV19 with TRBJ2-7; D is uncertain. Between the trimmed V and J ends, which lost 3 bases and 11 bases, there was a span of 14 bases. The CDR3 sequence is 12 residues long. Per germline, CDR1 LNHDA and CDR2 SQIVND (reference sequence). The CDR3 loop reads CASSIPGSREYF. CDR3 nucleotides: TGTGCCAGTAGTATCCCAGGCTCCCGAGAGTACTTC.

The V gene is TRBV7-3, the J gene TRBJ1-6; D uncertain. Germline CDR1 reads SGHTA; CDR2 reads FQGTGA. V was trimmed by 2 bases and J by 7 bases, leaving 9 bases between them. The CDR3 is made up of 14 amino acids. The CDR3 sequence: CASSLLGENSPLHF. As DNA, the CDR3 is TGTGCCAGCAGCTTACTGGGAGAGAATTCACCCCTCCACTTT. Drawing the rest from reference TRBV7-3 and TRBJ1-6, the complete variable domain is GAGVSQTPSNKVTEKGKYVELRCDPISGHTALYWYRQSLGQGPEFLIYFQGTGAADDSGLPNDRFFAVRPEGSVSTLKIQRTERGDSAVYLCASSLLGENSPLHFGNGTRLTVT.

The chain joins TRBV20-1 to TRBJ2-1, with TRBD2 matching 10 bases. The CDR3 totals 16 residues. Germline V gene lookup returns CDR1 DFQATT and CDR2 SNEGSKA (reference sequence). The V segment lost 3 bases and the J segment 0 bases; nucleotides outside the gene matches: 5. The CDR3 here is CSASGLAESSYNEQFF. DNA of the CDR3: TGCAGTGCTAGTGGACTAGCGGAAAGCTCCTACAATGAGCAGTTCTTC.

The chain has TRBV9 and TRBJ2-7, with a tentative D call TRBD1 (6 bases). The CDR3 spans 15 residues. CDR1 is SGDLS, CDR2 YYNGEE, per germline. Trimming stripped 4 bases from V and 2 bases from J, with 16 bases between. The chain's CDR3 is CASSPQGSSPYEQYF. DNA of the CDR3: TGTGCCAGCAGCCCACAGGGTTCCTCGCCCTACGAGCAGTACTTC. Full variable domain (outside the CDR3, taken from reference TRBV9 and TRBJ2-7): DSGVTQTPKHLITATGQRVTLRCSPRSGDLSVYWYQQSLDQGLQFLIQYYNGEERAKGNILERFSAQQFPDLHSELNLSSLELGDSALYFCASSPQGSSPYEQYFGPGTRLTVT.

The chain recombines TRBV5-4 with TRBJ2-2; 11 nucleotides agree with TRBD2. Germline V gene data show CDR1 as SGHNT and CDR2 as YYREEE (reference sequence). The CDR3 sequence is 18 residues long. With 9 bases clipped from V and 5 bases from J, the junction kept 18 bases outside the gene matches. The CDR3 region is CATTRAAGTSGNTGELFF. In DNA form, the CDR3 reads TGTGCCACCACAAGGGCAGCTGGGACTAGCGGAAATACCGGGGAGCTGTTTTTT.

This chain links TRBV18 with TRBJ2-5; possibly TRBD1 for D (6 bases). The germline gives CDR1 KGHSH, CDR2 LQKENI. The CDR3 sequence is 14 residues long. V gave up 6 bases and J gave up 4 bases, with 15 bases separating them. The chain's CDR3 is CASSPNTGRETQYF. The CDR3 DNA reads TGTGCCAGCTCCCCAAATACAGGGCGAGAGACCCAGTACTTC.

The V gene is TRBV5-1, the J gene TRBJ2-5, with TRBD2 identical over 11 bases. Looked up from germline, CDR1 is SGHRS and CDR2 is YFSETQ. V gave up 0 bases and J gave up 5 bases; unmatched junction bases: 6. CDR3 length: 16 residues. The CDR3: CASSLGTSGSGETQYF. Here the CDR3 DNA reads TGCGCCAGCAGCTTGGGGACTAGCGGGTCCGGTGAGACCCAGTACTTC.

This clone showed up just once. The J gene is TRBJ1-2, the V gene TRBV7-8; TRBD1 aligns across 10 bases. This CDR3 contains 15 residues. Looked up from germline, CDR1 is SGHVS and CDR2 is FQNEAQ. The J segment lost 6 bases and the V segment lost 4 bases, leaving 8 bases of the junction unmatched. CDR3 nucleotides: TGTGCCAGCAGCTCCGGGACAGGGGTAGGGCATGGCTACACCTTC. Translation: CASSSGTGVGHGYTF.

CDR3 residues: CASSAGGRNQPQHF. CDR3 bases: TGTGCCAGCTCCGCCGGGGGGCGGAATCAGCCCCAGCATTTT. The chain links TRBV18 to TRBJ1-5; tentatively, D is TRBD1 (6 bases). CDR1 and CDR2 (germline): KGHSH, LQKENI. Trimming removed 6 bases from V and 4 bases from J, with 13 bases in between. The length of the CDR3 is 14 residues.

This clone was seen more than once but under ten times. This chain connects TRBV5-6 to TRBJ1-1; D ambiguous. With 0 bases removed from V and 11 bases from J, the gap between germline ends came to 14 bases. The CDR3 covers 13 residues. Germline values: CDR1 SGHDT, CDR2 YYEEEE. DNA of the CDR3: TGTGCCAGCAGCTTGGCCGCGATCAAGCGGGCTTTCTTT. It encodes CASSLAAIKRAFF.

Details on this clone: This sample includes further DNA sequences coding for the same CDR3. This chain connects TRBV27 to TRBJ2-7; possibly TRBD1 for D (6 bases). In germline, CDR1 is MNHEY, CDR2 SMNVEV (reference sequence). The CDR3 is 13 residues long. V lost 6 bases and J 2 bases, leaving 11 bases between the germline ends. The CDR3 region is CASSLTGPYEQYF. DNA of the CDR3: TGTGCCAGCAGCCTGACAGGTCCCTACGAGCAGTACTTC.

This clone was seen once. The chain has TRBV10-2 and TRBJ1-2; D possibly corresponds to TRBD1 (5 bases). CDR1 WSHSY and CDR2 SAAADI come from the germline V gene. The ends were cut back, 6 bases at V and 5 bases at J, with 13 bases in the middle. The CDR3 covers 13 residues. The CDR3 DNA reads as TGCGCCAGCAGGGCCAGGGACTTATATGGCTACACCTTC. Residues: CASRARDLYGYTF.

This chain uses TRBV9 with TRBJ2-7, with a weak D call TRBD1 (7 bases). CDR1 is SGDLS, CDR2 YYNGEE, per germline. This CDR3 region has 16 residues. V gave up 4 bases and J gave up 5 bases, with 22 bases separating them. CDR3 residues: CASSPLAGGTDNEQYF. The CDR3 DNA follows: TGTGCCAGCAGCCCACTCGCAGGCGGGACAGATAACGAGCAGTACTTC.

In this sample, this clone turned up a few times. V usage is TRBV6-2 or TRBV6-3 and J usage is TRBJ2-2; no reliable D call. Germline-derived CDR1 and CDR2 are MNHEY and SVGEGT. The CDR3 is made up of 13 amino acids. Trimming removed 5 bases at V and 4 bases at J, with 8 bases between. CDR3 sequence reads: CASSPKFTGELFF. The CDR3 DNA follows: TGTGCCAGCAGTCCAAAATTCACCGGGGAGCTGTTTTTT.

The chain recombines TRBV5-1 with TRBJ2-7; D might be TRBD1 (5 bases). V lost 4 bases to trimming and J lost 1 base, with 24 bases between them. This CDR3 contains 18 residues. In germline, CDR1 is SGHRS, CDR2 YFSETQ. The CDR3 bases are TGCGCCAGCAGCCTGTACCTGCAGGGTTCCGGCGTGTCCTACGAGCAGTACTTC. Its protein product is CASSLYLQGSGVSYEQYF.

This chain links TRBV4-1 with TRBJ2-3, with TRBD2 matching 11 bases. V lost 4 bases, J lost 4 bases, and 7 bases stayed unmatched. In germline, CDR1 is MGHRA, CDR2 YSYEKL. CDR3 length: 16 residues. The CDR3 sequence is CASSLVLAGVSDTQYF. In DNA, the CDR3 is TGCGCCAGCAGCCTAGTACTAGCGGGAGTTTCAGATACGCAGTATTTT.

This clone occurred a few times. The chain joins TRBV5-1 to TRBJ1-1, with D perhaps matching TRBD1 (5 bases). The CDR3 has 16 residues. V was pared by 4 bases and J by 4 bases, with 20 bases between. Germline V lookup: CDR1 SGHRS, CDR2 YFSETQ. The CDR3 DNA reads TGCGCCAGCAGCCCGACCCAGGGAACAAGAGGCACTGAAGCTTTCTTT. Amino acid sequence: CASSPTQGTRGTEAFF.

A few counts support this clone. The gene calls are TRBV5-4 and TRBJ2-7; 10 bases agree with TRBD2. The CDR3 has 14 amino acids. After removal of 2 bases from V and 5 bases from J, the junction contained 4 bases not matched to a gene. Germline V CDR1 and CDR2: SGHNT, YYREEE (reference sequence). The CDR3 bases are TGTGCCAGCAGCTTTCGGACTAGCGGCGACGAGCAGTACTTC. Its protein product is CASSFRTSGDEQYF.

The chain employs TRBV4-3 and TRBJ2-1; TRBD2 aligns across 8 bases. With 4 bases clipped from V and 5 bases from J, the junction kept 10 bases outside the gene matches. In germline, CDR1 is LGHNA, CDR2 YSLEER. This CDR3 is 16 amino acids long. The CDR3 nucleotides are TGCGCCAGCAGCCCAGTAAGCGGGAGCGGAAACAATGAGCAGTTCTTC. Translation: CASSPVSGSGNNEQFF.

This clone was detected only a few times. The rearrangement joins TRBV9 to TRBJ2-1, with 7 bases that match TRBD2. With V trimmed by 1 base and J by 4 bases, 8 bases remained unmatched. In germline, CDR1 is SGDLS, CDR2 YYNGEE. The CDR3 consists of 16 residues. The CDR3 nucleotides read TGTGCCAGCAGCGTAAGCAGCGGGGCGGGATACAATGAGCAGTTCTTC. Encoded protein: CASSVSSGAGYNEQFF.